This TCR beta chain was captured by sequencing in a study of blood T cells in healthy people across ages (dated by TCRdb to between 2015 and 2016). With regard to the full study: In model experiments, roughly one uniquely barcoded TCR beta cDNA molecule per two T cells was captured by template switching. To track age-related changes in TCR beta repertoire diversity, the study relied on deep sequencing normalized with unique cDNA molecular identifiers. The donors were split into four age groups: young (average 16 years), middle-aged (about 40), aged (about 62) and long-lived (approximately 80). To avoid experimental bias, donors of different ages were distributed randomly across sequencing lanes. For two donors (one aged 18 to 30 and one aged 80 or older), the study analyzed two additional independent replicas of 1 million unique cDNA reads from the same blood draw.

Donors were a few dozen systemically healthy Caucasian individuals from Russia aged roughly 6 to 90 years. Each donor gave around 9.9 milliliters of peripheral blood, collected into EDTA-treated Vacutainer tubes. Ficoll-Paque density-gradient centrifugation was used to isolate PBMCs, with at least 6 million per sample. Total RNA, at least 6 micrograms per sample, was extracted from PBMCs with Trizol reagent. Naive CD45RAhigh/CD27high T cell percentages were measured by flow cytometry on a PBMC aliquot from every donor. The library was built by means of 5' RACE. Sequencing instrument: Illumina HiSeq 2500. A second PCR of about 7 to 12 cycles was run with a J-beta primer mix and a sample-barcoded 5' primer. A unique molecular identifier was introduced onto each TCR beta cDNA molecule by a template-switch 5' adaptor carrying 12 random nucleotides. At least 2.5 million CDR3-containing paired-end reads were obtained from each sample. First-strand cDNA was synthesized from all RNA with the Mint cDNA synthesis kit, primed by a TRBC-specific oligonucleotide. After uracil-DNA glycosylase treatment, a first 18-cycle PCR used universal primers M1SS and BC2_uni_R on all cDNA. Regarding the original processing steps: For normalization, 1 million high-quality reads, each with a distinct molecular identifier, were randomly selected from each sample. Reads sharing molecular identifiers were discarded rather than binned into consensus sequences. MiTCR, with a Q25 quality threshold and the strictest error-elimination algorithm, was used for CDR3 identification, clonotype clustering and error correction. A nonparametric unseen species model with Euler transformation was used to estimate a lower bound on total TCR beta diversity. Using fastp at Q25 and MiXCR, TCRdb reprocessed the public reads and kept productive beta chains. For every CDR3 protein sequence, its rows merge into one entry that carries the most common genes and DNA. It is TCRdb's table, rather than the study itself, that gives the V and J calls and clone size. The sample profile shows over 1.5 million distinct CDR3 sequences; roughly 49% of them were found once. Together, the top ten hold approximately 2.1% of the sample.

Overall study outcomes, separate from this receptor: As age increased, observed TCR beta diversity per million T cells dropped in a roughly linear way, and a significant reduction was already evident by age 40. Estimates of total diversity based on one million sequenced T cells were considered lower bounds and underestimates. Because profiling used bulk unsorted PBMCs, naive and antigen-experienced compartments could not be compared conclusively. The long-lived group showed more naive CD4+ T cells, fewer expanded clones and increased TCR diversity than the aged group, suggesting age selection. Because donor CMV infection status was unknown, age-related changes in expanded clonotypes were potentially confounded. There was a strong correlation between observed TCR beta diversity and the percentage of naive T cells measured by flow cytometry.

In its sample, this clonotype was seen a few times. Its target antigen remains unknown. No quality values exist for individual bases; no much larger clone is one base distant. Including cysteine and phenylalanine, the CDR3 has 14 amino acids. Only CDR3 DNA is held: 42 bases, read in frame from base 1. Trimming costs V 3 bases and J 4 bases, and their ends lie 12 bases apart. CDR1 and CDR2 (MGHDK, SYGVNS) derive from the germline V gene. The V and J genes are TRBV25-1 and TRBJ1-2; tentative D gene TRBD1, with 6 bases matching. The specimen was blood. The clonotype was recovered from a woman in her forties in good health. Here the CDR3 is given as CASSDWTAPYGYTF. The nucleotide sequence reads as follows: TGTGCCAGCAGTGACTGGACAGCGCCCTATGGCTACACCTTC.